This passage covers 7 T cell receptor beta chains from one sample sequenced in a study of T cells in Graves' hyperthyroidism and ophthalmopathy. Regions amplified from RNA transcripts were the TCR beta CDR3 regions. TCR CDR3 underwent first-round RT-PCR with the HTBI primer set. TCRdb passed the multiplex PCR reads through MiXCR, listing each CDR3 protein once. The sample yields roughly 840,000 distinct CDR3 sequences, more than 30% seen once. Material: blood. The receptor source for this set is a young man with Graves' hyperthyroidism.

Notes on this clonotype: The junction does not match germline at one end; this may be a read error. This sequence joins TRBV10-1 and TRBJ2-7, with 12 bases matching TRBD2. CDR1 and CDR2 from the germline V gene are WNHNN and SYGVQD (reference sequence). The CDR3 has 15 residues. CDR3 sequence (DNA): TGTGCCAGCAGCCAAGGACTAGCGGGGAGGTACGAGCAGTACTTC. Translation gives CASSQGLAGRYEQYF.

The sample holds many counts of this clonotype. As DNA, the CDR3 is TGCAGTGCTTACGGGACAGGGTCGAGCTCCTATAATTCACCCCTCCACTTT. It encodes CSAYGTGSSSYNSPLHF. This chain joins TRBV20-1 and TRBJ1-6; TRBD1 matches at 9 bases. CDR3 length: 17 amino acids. The germline V gene encodes CDR1 DFQATT and CDR2 SNEGSKA (reference sequence). V shed 5 bases and J 0 bases; nucleotides not matched to a gene: 8.

This clonotype was recorded many times. The gene calls are TRBV24-1 and TRBJ2-2; D is uncertain. The V gene's germline CDR1 is KGHDR and CDR2 SFDVKD. Trimming pared 0 bases from V and 9 bases from J, leaving 7 bases between. CDR3 length: 13 residues. CDR3 region: CATSDLGRRELFF. The CDR3 DNA reads TGTGCCACCAGTGATTTGGGGCGGCGGGAGCTGTTTTTT.

This rearrangement joins TRBV25-1 to TRBJ2-7; 14 bases fit TRBD2. J lost 3 bases, V lost 4 bases, and 2 bases had no gene match. Germline loops: CDR1 MGHDK, CDR2 SYGVNS. The CDR3 contains 15 residues. In DNA form, the CDR3 reads TGTGCCAGCAGTGGGGGACTAGCGGGGGACTACGAGCAGTACTTC. Amino acids: CASSGGLAGDYEQYF.

Ten or more counts support this clonotype. The genes are TRBV2 and TRBJ1-1; no firm D call. This CDR3 comprises 12 residues. The V and J ends lost 5 bases and 10 bases respectively, with 14 bases between them. In germline, CDR1 is SNHLY, CDR2 FYNNEI. The CDR3 loop is CASSQEGWTAFF. The CDR3 region has the DNA TGTGCCAGCAGTCAAGAGGGTTGGACAGCTTTCTTT.

J is TRBJ1-2 and V is TRBV10-3; possibly TRBD1 for D (5 bases). This CDR3 comprises 13 residues. Trimming left V 10 bases short and J 2 bases short, with 14 bases between. The germline CDR1 and CDR2 sequences are ENHRY and SYGVKD. CDR3: CATQGGGNYGYTF. DNA of the CDR3: TGTGCCACCCAAGGCGGGGGGAACTATGGCTACACCTTC.

CDR3: CATSRDRQNTEAFF. CDR3 coding DNA: TGTGCCACCAGCAGAGATCGGCAGAACACTGAAGCTTTCTTT. The chain uses TRBV15 and TRBJ1-1; D remains unclear. V lost 0 bases to trimming and J lost 1 base, with 6 bases between them. Looked up from germline, CDR1 is LNHNV and CDR2 is YYDKDF (reference sequence). CDR3 length: 14 amino acids. Based on the CDR3 plus reference TRBV15 and TRBJ1-1, the full variable domain is DAMVIQNPRYQVTQFGKPVTLSCSQTLNHNVMYWYQQKSSQAPKLLFHYYDKDFNNEADTPDNFQSRRPNTSFCFLDIRSPGLGDTAMYLCATSRDRQNTEAFFGQGTRLTVV.